This TCR beta chain was documented in a study of T cell clones after liver transplantation. At the level of the study: Samples came from ITN030ST, which attempted immunosuppression withdrawal within 2 years of liver transplantation. As an antigen-independent comparator, third-party-reactive TCRbeta sequences came from pre-transplant mixed lymphocyte reactions. Timepoints were pre-transplant, pre-withdrawal, and after withdrawal was completed or failed.

V lost 3 bases and J lost 0; bases outside the gene matches: 1. CDR3 length: 15 amino acids. The V gene's germline CDR1 is MNHEY and CDR2 SMNVEV (reference sequence). CD3+CD4+ and CD3+CD8+ cells were FACS-sorted from thawed unstimulated PBMCs. Generated by immunoSEQ multiplex PCR, the TCRdb table keeps only in-frame clones and is missing some. The sample includes 25,000 to 40,000 clones, just under 95% of them seen just once. The source is a human patient who received a liver transplant. Some T cells may be the graft donor's. The gene calls are TRBV27 and TRBJ2-1, with TRBD2 matching over 8 bases. The sample was CD8+ T cells from blood, taken 12 months after liver transplant. CDR3 loop: CASSFLAGSYNEQFF. The CDR3 coding sequence is TGTGCCAGCAGTTTTCTAGCGGGCTCCTACAATGAGCAGTTCTTC.